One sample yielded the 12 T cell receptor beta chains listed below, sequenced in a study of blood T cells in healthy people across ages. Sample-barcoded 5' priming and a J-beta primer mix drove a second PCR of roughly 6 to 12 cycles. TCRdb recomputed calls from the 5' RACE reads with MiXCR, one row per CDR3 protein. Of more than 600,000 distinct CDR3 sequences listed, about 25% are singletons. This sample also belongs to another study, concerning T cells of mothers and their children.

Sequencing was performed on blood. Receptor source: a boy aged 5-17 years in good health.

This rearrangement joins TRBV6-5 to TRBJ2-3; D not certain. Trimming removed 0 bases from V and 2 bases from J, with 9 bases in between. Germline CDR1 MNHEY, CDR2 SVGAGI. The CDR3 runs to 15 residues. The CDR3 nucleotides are TGTGCCAGCAGTTACTCCGGGCCCAACACAGATACGCAGTATTTT. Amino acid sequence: CASSYSGPNTDTQYF.

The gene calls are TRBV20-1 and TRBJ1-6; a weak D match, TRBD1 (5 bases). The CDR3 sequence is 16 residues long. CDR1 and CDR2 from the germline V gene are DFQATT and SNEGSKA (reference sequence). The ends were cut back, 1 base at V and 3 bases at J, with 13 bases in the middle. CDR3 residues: CSARARDLSYNSPLHF. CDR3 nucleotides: TGCAGTGCTAGAGCCCGGGACTTAAGCTATAATTCACCCCTCCACTTT.

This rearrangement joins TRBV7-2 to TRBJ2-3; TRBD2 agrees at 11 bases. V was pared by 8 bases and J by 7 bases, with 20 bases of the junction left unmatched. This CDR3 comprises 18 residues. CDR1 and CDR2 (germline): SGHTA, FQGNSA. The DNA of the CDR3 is TGTGCCAGCGGAACGGGCCTTAGCGGGAGGGCCTCCTGGTATACGCAGTATTTT. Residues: CASGTGLSGRASWYTQYF. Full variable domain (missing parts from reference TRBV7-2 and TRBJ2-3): GAGVSQSPSNKVTEKGKDVELRCDPISGHTALYWYRQSLGQGLEFLIYFQGNSAPDKSGLPSDRFSAERTGGSVSTLTIQRTQQEDSAVYLCASGTGLSGRASWYTQYFGPGTRLTVL.

The DNA of the CDR3 is TGCAGTGCTGCCGACGGAAGCAATCAGCCCCAGCATTTT. It specifies CSAADGSNQPQHF. The rearrangement joins TRBV20-1 to TRBJ1-5, with D hard to call. V was shortened by 5 bases and J by 1 base, with 9 bases between the two germline ends. The CDR3 has 13 amino acids. Germline V CDR1 and CDR2: DFQATT, SNEGSKA (reference sequence).

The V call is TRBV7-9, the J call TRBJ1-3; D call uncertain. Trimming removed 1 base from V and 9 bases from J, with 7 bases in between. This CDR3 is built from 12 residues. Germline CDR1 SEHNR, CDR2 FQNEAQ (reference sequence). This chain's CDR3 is CASSLESSTIYF. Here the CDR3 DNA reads TGTGCCAGCAGCTTAGAGAGCAGCACCATATATTTT. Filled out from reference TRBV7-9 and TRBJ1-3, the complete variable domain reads DTGVSQNPRHKITKRGQNVTFRCDPISEHNRLYWYRQTLGQGPEFLTYFQNEAQLEKSRLLSDRFSAERPKGSFSTLEIQRTEQGDSAMYLCASSLESSTIYFGEGSWLTVV.

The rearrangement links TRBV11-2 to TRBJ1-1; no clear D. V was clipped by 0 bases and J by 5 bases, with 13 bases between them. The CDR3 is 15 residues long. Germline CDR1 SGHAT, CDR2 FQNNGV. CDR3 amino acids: CASSLDLVRWTEAFF. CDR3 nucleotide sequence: TGTGCCAGCAGCTTAGATCTAGTCAGGTGGACTGAAGCTTTCTTT.

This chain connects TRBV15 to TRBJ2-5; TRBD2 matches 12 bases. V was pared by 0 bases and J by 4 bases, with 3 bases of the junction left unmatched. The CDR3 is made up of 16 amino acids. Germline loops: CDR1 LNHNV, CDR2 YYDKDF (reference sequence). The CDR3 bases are TGTGCCACCAGCAGAGAACTAGCGGGAGGTGGAGAGACCCAGTACTTC. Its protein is CATSRELAGGGETQYF.

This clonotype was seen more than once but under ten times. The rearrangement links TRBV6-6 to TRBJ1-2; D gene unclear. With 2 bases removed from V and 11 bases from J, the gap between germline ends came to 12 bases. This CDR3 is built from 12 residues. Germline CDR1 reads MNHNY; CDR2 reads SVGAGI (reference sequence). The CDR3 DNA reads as TGTGCCAGCAGTTACGACGCCGCGGGTTACACCTTC. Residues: CASSYDAAGYTF.

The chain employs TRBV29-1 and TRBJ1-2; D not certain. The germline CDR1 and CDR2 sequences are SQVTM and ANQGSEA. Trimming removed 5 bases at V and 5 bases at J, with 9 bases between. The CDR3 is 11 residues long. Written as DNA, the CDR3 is TGCAGCGTTCTACAATCGTATGGCTACACCTTC. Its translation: CSVLQSYGYTF.

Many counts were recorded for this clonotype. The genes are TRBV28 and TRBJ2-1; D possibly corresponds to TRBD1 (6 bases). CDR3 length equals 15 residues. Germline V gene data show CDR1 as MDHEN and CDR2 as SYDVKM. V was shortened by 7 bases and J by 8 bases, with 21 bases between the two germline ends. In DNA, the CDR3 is TGTGCCAGCACCCCGGTGACAGGACCAATCGATGAGCAGTTCTTC. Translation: CASTPVTGPIDEQFF.

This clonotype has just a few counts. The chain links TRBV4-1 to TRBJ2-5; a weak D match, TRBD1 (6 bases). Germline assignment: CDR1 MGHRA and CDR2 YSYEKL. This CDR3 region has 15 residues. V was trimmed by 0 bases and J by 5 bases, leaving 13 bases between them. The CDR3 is CASSQENRAGETQYF. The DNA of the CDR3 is TGCGCCAGCAGCCAAGAGAACAGGGCTGGTGAGACCCAGTACTTC.

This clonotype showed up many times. CDR3 residues: CASSLLSGELFF. The CDR3 DNA sequence: TGTGCCAGCAGCCTGTTATCCGGGGAGCTGTTTTTT. The chain recombines TRBV12-3 or TRBV12-4 with TRBJ2-2, with unresolved D. The CDR3 covers 12 residues. Trimming removed 6 bases from V and 6 bases from J, with 8 bases in between.